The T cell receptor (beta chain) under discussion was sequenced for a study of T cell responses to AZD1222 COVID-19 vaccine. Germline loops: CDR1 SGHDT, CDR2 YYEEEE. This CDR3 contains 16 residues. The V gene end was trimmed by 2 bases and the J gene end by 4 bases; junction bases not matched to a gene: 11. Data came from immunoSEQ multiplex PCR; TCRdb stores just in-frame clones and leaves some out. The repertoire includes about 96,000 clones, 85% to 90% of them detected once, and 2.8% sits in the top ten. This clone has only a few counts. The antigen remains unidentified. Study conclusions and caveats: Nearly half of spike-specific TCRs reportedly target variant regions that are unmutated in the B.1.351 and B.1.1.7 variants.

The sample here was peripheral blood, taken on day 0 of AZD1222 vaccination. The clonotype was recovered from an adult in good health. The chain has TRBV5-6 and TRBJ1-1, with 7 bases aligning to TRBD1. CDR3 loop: CASSFPGDRVGTEAFF. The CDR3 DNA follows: TGTGCCAGCAGCTTTCCCGGAGACAGGGTTGGCACTGAAGCTTTCTTT.